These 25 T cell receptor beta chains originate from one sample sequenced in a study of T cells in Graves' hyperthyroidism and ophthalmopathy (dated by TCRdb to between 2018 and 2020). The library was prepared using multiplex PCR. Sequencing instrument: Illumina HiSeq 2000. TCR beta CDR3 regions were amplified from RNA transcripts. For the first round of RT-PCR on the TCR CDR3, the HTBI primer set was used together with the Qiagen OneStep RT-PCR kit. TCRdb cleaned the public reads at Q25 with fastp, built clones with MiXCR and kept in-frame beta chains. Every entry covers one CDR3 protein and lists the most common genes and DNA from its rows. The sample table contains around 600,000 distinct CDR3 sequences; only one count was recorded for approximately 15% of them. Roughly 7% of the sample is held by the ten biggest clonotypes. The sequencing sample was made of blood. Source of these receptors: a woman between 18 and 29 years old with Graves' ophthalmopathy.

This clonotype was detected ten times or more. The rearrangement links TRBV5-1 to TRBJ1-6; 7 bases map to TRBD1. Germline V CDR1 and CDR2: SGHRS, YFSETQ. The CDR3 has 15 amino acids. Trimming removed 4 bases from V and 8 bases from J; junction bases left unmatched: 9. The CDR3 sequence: CASSLDRPEDSPLHF. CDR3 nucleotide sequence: TGCGCCAGCAGCCTGGACAGGCCCGAAGATTCACCCCTCCACTTT.

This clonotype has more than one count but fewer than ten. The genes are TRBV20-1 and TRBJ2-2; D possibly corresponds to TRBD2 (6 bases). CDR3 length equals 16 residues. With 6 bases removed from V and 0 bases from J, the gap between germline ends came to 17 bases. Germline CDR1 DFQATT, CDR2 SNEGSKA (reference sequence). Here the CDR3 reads CSAAPGLAANTGELFF. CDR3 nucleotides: TGCAGTGCCGCACCGGGACTCGCCGCGAACACCGGGGAGCTGTTTTTT.

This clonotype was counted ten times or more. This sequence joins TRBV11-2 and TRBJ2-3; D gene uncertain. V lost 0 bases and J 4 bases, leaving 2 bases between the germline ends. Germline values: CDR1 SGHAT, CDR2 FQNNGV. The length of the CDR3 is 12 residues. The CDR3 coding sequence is TGTGCCAGCAGCTTAGATGCAGATACGCAGTATTTT. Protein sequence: CASSLDADTQYF.

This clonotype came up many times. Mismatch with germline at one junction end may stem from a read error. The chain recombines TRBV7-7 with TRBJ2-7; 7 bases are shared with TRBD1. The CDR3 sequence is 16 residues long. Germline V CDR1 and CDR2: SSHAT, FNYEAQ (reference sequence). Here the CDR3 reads CASSLDSTGPSYEQYF. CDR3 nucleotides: TGTGCTAGCAGCTTAGACTCGACAGGGCCCTCCTACGAGCAGTACTTC.

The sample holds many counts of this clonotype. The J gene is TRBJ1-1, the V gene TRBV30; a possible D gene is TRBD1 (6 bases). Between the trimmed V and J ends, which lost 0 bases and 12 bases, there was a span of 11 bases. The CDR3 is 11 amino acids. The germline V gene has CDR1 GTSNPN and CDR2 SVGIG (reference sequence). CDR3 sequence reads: CAWSVTGTPFF. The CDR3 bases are TGTGCCTGGAGTGTAACCGGGACACCTTTCTTT.

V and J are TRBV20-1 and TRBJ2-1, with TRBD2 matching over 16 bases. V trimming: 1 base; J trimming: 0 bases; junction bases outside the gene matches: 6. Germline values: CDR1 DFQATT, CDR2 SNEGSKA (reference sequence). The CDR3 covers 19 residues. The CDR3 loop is CSARALGLAGGRSYNEQFF. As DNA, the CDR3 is TGCAGTGCTAGAGCCCTGGGACTAGCGGGAGGGCGCTCCTACAATGAGCAGTTCTTC.

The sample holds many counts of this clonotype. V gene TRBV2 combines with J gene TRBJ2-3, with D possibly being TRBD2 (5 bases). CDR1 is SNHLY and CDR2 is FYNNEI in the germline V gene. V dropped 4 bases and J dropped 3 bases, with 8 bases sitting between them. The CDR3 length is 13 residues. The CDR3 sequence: CASSGRETDTQYF. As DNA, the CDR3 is TGTGCCAGCAGTGGTCGGGAAACAGATACGCAGTATTTT.

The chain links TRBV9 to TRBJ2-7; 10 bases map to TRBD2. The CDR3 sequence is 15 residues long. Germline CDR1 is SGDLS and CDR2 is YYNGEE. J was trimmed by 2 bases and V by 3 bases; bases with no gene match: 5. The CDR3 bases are TGTGCCAGCAGCGAGGGGACTAGCGAAACCTACGAGCAGTACTTC. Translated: CASSEGTSETYEQYF.

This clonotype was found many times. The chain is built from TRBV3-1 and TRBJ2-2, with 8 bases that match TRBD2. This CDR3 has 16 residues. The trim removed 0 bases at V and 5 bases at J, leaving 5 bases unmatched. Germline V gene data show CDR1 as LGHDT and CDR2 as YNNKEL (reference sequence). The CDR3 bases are TGTGCCAGCAGCCAAGACCCAGCGGGAGTTACCGGGGAGCTGTTTTTT. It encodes CASSQDPAGVTGELFF. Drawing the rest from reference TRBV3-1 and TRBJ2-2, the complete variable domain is DTAVSQTPKYLVTQMGNDKSIKCEQNLGHDTMYWYKQDSKKFLKIMFSYNNKELIINETVPNRFSPKSPDKAHLNLHINSLELGDSAVYFCASSQDPAGVTGELFFGEGSRLTVL.

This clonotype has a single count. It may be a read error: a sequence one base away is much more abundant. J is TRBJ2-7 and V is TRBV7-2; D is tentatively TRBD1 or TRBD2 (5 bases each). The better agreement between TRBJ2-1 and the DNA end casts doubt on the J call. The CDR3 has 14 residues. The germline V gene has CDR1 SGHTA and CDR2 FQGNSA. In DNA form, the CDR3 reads TGTGCCAGCAGCTTAAACGGGGCTGCCTACGAGCAGTTCTTC. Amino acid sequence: CASSLNGAAYEQFF.

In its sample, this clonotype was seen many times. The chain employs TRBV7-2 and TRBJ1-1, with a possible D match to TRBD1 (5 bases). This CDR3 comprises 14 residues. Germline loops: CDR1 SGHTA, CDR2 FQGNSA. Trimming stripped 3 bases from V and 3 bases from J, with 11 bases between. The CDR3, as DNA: TGTGCCAGCAGCTTTAGGGCGACAGACACTGAAGCTTTCTTT. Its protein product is CASSFRATDTEAFF.

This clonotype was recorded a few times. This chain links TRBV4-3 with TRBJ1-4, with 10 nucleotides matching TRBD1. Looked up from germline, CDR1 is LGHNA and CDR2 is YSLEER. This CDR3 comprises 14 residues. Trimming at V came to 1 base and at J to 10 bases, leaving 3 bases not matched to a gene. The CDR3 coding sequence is TGCGCCAGCAGCCAAGGGGGACAGGGGAGAAAACTGTTTTTT. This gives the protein CASSQGGQGRKLFF.

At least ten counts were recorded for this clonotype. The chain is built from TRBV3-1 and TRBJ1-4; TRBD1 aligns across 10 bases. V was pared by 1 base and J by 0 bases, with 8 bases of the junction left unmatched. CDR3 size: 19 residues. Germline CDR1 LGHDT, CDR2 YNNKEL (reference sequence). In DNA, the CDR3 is TGTGCCAGCAGCCAAGGGTGGGGACAGGGGACTCCAACTAATGAAAAACTGTTTTTT. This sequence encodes CASSQGWGQGTPTNEKLFF.

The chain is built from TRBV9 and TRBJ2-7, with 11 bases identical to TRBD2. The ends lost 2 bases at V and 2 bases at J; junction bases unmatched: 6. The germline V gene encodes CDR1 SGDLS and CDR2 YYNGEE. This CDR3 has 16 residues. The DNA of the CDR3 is TGTGCCAGCAGCGTGAGGGGGACTAGCGGCCCCTACGAGCAGTACTTC. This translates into CASSVRGTSGPYEQYF.

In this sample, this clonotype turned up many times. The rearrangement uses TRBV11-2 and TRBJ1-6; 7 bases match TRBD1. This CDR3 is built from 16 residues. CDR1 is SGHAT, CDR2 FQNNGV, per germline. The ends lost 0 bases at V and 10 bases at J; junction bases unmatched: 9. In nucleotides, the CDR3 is TGTGCCAGCAGCTTAGACCGGACAGGAGTAGGATCACCCCTCCACTTT. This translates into CASSLDRTGVGSPLHF.

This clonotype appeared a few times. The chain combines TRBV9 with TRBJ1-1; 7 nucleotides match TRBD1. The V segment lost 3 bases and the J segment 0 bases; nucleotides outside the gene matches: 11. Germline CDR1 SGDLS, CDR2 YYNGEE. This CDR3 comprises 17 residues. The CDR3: CASSEGTANVMNTEAFF. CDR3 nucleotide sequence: TGTGCCAGCAGCGAAGGGACAGCCAATGTCATGAACACTGAAGCTTTCTTT.

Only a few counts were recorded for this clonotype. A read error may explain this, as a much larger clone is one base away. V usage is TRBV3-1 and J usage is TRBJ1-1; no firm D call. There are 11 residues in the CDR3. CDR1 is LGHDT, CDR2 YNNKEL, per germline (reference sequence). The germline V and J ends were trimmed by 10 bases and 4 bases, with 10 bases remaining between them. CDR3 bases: TGTGCCACCTTGCGGGGCACTGAAGCTTTCTTT. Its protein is CATLRGTEAFF.

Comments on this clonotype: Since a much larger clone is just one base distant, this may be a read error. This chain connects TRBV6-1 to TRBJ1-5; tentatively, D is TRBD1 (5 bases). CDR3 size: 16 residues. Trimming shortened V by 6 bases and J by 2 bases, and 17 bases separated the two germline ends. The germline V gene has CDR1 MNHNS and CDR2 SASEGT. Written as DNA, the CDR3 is TGTGCCAGCAGCCCAGACAGTATTTCTGGCAATCAGCCCCAGCATTTT. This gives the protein CASSPDSISGNQPQHF.

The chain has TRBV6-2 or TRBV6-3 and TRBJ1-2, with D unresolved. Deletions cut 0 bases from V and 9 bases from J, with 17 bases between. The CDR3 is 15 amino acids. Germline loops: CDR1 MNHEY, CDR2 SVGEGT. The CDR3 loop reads CASSYSHDPRVSYTF. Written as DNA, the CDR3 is TGTGCCAGCAGTTACTCTCACGACCCCCGAGTGAGCTACACCTTC.

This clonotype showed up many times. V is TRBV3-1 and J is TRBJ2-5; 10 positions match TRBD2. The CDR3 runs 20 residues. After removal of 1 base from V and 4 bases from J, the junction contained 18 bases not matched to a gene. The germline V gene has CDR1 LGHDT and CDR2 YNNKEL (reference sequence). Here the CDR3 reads CASSQAQGKGLAGAGETQYF. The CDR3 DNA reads TGTGCCAGCAGCCAAGCCCAGGGGAAAGGCCTAGCGGGAGCGGGAGAGACCCAGTACTTC.

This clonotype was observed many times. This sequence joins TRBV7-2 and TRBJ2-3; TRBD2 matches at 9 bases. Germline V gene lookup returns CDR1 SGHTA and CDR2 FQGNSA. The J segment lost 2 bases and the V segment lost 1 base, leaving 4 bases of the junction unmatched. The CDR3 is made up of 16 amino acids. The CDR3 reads CASSLGGLALTDTQYF. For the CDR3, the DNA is TGTGCCAGCAGCTTAGGGGGACTAGCCCTCACAGATACGCAGTATTTT.

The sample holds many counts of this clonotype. CDR3: CASSYSRTGTGRAERGYEQYF. The CDR3 DNA is TGTGCCAGCAGTTACTCGCGCACCGGGACAGGGCGAGCGGAGAGGGGCTACGAGCAGTACTTC. The chain carries TRBV6-5 and TRBJ2-7; 9 bases are shared with TRBD1. Trimming took 0 bases from V and 3 from J; bases not matched to a gene: 21. There are 21 residues in the CDR3. From germline, CDR1 is MNHEY and CDR2 SVGAGI.

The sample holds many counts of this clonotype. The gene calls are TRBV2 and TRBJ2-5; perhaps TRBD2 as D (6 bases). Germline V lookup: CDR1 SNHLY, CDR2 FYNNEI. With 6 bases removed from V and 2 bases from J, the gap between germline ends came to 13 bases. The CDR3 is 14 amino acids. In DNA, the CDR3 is TGTGCCAGCAGCGAGGGAGGACCTCAAGAGACCCAGTACTTC. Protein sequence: CASSEGGPQETQYF. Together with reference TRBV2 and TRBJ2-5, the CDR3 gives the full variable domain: EPEVTQTPSHQVTQMGQEVILRCVPISNHLYFYWYRQILGQKVEFLVSFYNNEISEKSEIFDDQFSVERPDGSNFTLKIRSTKLEDSAMYFCASSEGGPQETQYFGPGTRLLVL.

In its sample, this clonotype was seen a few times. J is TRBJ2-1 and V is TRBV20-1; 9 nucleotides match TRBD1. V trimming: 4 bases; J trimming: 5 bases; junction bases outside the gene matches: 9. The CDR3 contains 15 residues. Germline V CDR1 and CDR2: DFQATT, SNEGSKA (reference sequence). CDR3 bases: TGCAGTGCTAAGAGCCAACGGACAGGGGACAATGAGCAGTTCTTC. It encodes CSAKSQRTGDNEQFF.

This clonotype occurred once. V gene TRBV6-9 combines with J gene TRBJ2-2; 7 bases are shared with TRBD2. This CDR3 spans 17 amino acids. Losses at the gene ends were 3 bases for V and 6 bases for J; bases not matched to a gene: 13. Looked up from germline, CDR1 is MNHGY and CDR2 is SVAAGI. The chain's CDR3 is CASSYPYWRERAGELFF. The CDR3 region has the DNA TGTGCCAGCAGTTACCCCTACTGGCGGGAGAGGGCCGGGGAGCTGTTTTTT.